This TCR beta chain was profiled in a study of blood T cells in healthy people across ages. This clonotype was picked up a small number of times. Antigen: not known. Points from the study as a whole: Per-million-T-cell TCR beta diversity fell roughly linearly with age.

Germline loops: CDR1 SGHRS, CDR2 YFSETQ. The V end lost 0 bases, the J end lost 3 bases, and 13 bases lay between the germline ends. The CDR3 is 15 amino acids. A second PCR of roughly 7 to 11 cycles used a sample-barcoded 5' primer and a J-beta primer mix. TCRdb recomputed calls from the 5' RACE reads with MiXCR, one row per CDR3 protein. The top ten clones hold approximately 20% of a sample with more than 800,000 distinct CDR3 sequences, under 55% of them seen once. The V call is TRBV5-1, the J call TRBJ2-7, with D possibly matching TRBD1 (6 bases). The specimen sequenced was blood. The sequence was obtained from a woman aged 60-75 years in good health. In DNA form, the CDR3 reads TGCGCCAGCAGCTTGGCCCCCGGGACATTCTACGAGCAGTACTTC. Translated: CASSLAPGTFYEQYF.